This record looks at one T cell receptor beta chain sequence and its context. A single base separates this from a much larger clone, so it may be a read error. The sample has other DNA sequences that encode this CDR3 too. Assay execution proceeded at the deep level. Assay: immunoSEQ multiplex PCR; the TCRdb copy retains only in-frame clones and omits some. The sample consists of under 1,100,000 clones, 65% to 75% of them appearing once. The CDR3 is made up of 13 amino acids. The germline CDR1 and CDR2 sequences are MNHEY and SMNVEV (reference sequence). With 6 bases removed from V and 2 bases from J, the gap between germline ends came to 10 bases. The data belong to a study of shared clonotypes between healthy human individuals. Study-wide background: With ages of 18 to 49, the donors were a couple of women and three men.

The rearrangement joins TRBV27 to TRBJ1-2; D remains ambiguous. The specimen sequenced was memory CD4+ T cells sorted from blood. As to subset: CD45RA-negative fraction. The TCR was taken from a young man in good health. The CDR3 sequence is CASSPDGNYGYTF. CDR3 sequence (DNA): TGTGCCAGCAGCCCGGACGGAAACTATGGCTACACCTTC.